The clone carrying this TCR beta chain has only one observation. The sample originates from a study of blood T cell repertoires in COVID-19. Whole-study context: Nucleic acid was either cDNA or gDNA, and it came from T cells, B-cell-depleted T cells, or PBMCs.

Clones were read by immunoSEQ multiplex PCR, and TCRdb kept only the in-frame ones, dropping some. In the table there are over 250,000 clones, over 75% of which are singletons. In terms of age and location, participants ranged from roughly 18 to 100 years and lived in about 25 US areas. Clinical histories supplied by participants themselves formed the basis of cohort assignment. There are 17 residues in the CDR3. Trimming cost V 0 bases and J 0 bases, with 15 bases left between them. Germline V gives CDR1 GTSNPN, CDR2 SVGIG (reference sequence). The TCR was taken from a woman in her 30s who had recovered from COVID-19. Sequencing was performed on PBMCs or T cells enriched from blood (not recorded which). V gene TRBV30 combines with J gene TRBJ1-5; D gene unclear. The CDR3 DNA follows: TGTGCCTGGAGTGTATTCGGGGAAGTTTATAGCAATCAGCCCCAGCATTTT. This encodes CAWSVFGEVYSNQPQHF.